The 22 T cell receptor beta chains below all came from one sample that was sequenced in a study of cytomegalovirus exposure and HLA in healthy donors. 60 Vbeta and 13 Jbeta primers were used in PCR. Profiled with immunoSEQ multiplex PCR; TCRdb holds only in-frame clones, not every one. Here the sample table reports around 100,000 clones. Sequencing was carried out using PBMCs. The receptors stem from a man aged 35 to 55 in good health and CMV-seronegative.

The J gene is TRBJ1-1, the V gene TRBV10-3; the D is unclear. Germline loops: CDR1 ENHRY, CDR2 SYGVKD. Between the trimmed V and J ends, which lost 4 bases and 4 bases, there was a span of 13 bases. The CDR3 is 14 residues long. The CDR3 spells CAISGPGTSTEAFF. The CDR3, as DNA: TGTGCCATCAGTGGACCAGGAACGTCCACTGAAGCTTTCTTT.

The DNA for the CDR3 is TGTGCCACCGGGACAAGCTACGAGCAGTACTTC. It codes for CATGTSYEQYF. The chain is built from TRBV15 and TRBJ2-7, with D possibly matching TRBD1 (6 bases). Trimming left V 8 bases short and J 3 bases short, with 8 bases between. Germline V gene lookup returns CDR1 LNHNV and CDR2 YYDKDF (reference sequence). This CDR3 is built from 11 residues.

The V call is TRBV7-9, the J call TRBJ1-6; the D is unclear. Trimming took 6 bases from V and 8 from J, leaving 8 bases between them. CDR3 length: 12 residues. Per the germline V gene, CDR1 is SEHNR and CDR2 is FQNEAQ (reference sequence). DNA of the CDR3: TGTGCCAGCAGTTTCGACTATTCACCCCTCCACTTT. Protein sequence: CASSFDYSPLHF.

This chain joins TRBV5-1 and TRBJ2-5; 11 bases align to TRBD1. The CDR3 has 15 amino acids. Germline CDR1 SGHRS, CDR2 YFSETQ. V lost 4 bases and J lost 4; bases outside the gene matches: 6. The CDR3: CASSPDRGRIETQYF. CDR3 in DNA: TGCGCCAGCAGCCCGGACAGGGGGCGGATAGAGACCCAGTACTTC.

The chain is built from TRBV7-8 and TRBJ2-7; 10 nucleotides align to TRBD2. Germline V lookup: CDR1 SGHVS, CDR2 FQNEAQ. The V segment lost 2 bases and the J segment 3 bases; nucleotides outside the gene matches: 7. The CDR3 extends over 16 amino acids. In DNA, the CDR3 is TGTGCCAGCAGCTTATCTCCTAGCGGGAGCCACTACGAGCAGTACTTC. Translated: CASSLSPSGSHYEQYF. The full variable domain, rest sourced from reference TRBV7-8 and TRBJ2-7, is GAGVSQSPRYKVAKRGQDVALRCDPISGHVSLFWYQQALGQGPEFLTYFQNEAQLDKSGLPSDRFFAERPEGSVSTLKIQRTQQEDSAVYLCASSLSPSGSHYEQYFGPGTRLTVT.

The V and J genes are TRBV27 and TRBJ1-1, with 9 bases matching TRBD1. The CDR3 has 18 amino acids. V was clipped by 2 bases and J by 5 bases; unmatched bases: 15. Germline V gives CDR1 MNHEY, CDR2 SMNVEV (reference sequence). CDR3 region: CASSLRVWDREGSTEAFF. In DNA form, the CDR3 reads TGTGCCAGCAGTTTAAGGGTTTGGGACAGGGAAGGCAGTACTGAAGCTTTCTTT.

The chain has TRBV7-2 and TRBJ2-7; 9 positions agree with TRBD1. Germline CDR1 SGHTA, CDR2 FQGNSA. The CDR3 is 14 amino acids. Trimming cost V 1 base and J 4 bases; bases outside gene matches: 2. CDR3 bases: TGTGCCAGCAGCTTAGAGGGACAGGGTTACGAGCAGTACTTC. Protein sequence: CASSLEGQGYEQYF.

A remark on this clone: Additional DNA sequences in this sample encode the identical CDR3. The CDR3 reads CASSLGQGSEKLFF. In DNA, the CDR3 is TGCGCCAGCAGCCTGGGACAGGGGAGCGAAAAACTGTTTTTT. V usage is TRBV5-1 and J usage is TRBJ1-4, with 10 bases that match TRBD1. With 4 bases clipped from V and 8 bases from J, the junction kept 5 bases outside the gene matches. Germline V gene sequence: CDR1 SGHRS, CDR2 YFSETQ. The CDR3 spans 14 residues.

The genes are TRBV19 and TRBJ2-7, with 9 positions matching TRBD2. The CDR3 is 15 amino acids. Per germline, CDR1 LNHDA and CDR2 SQIVND (reference sequence). The trim removed 6 bases at V and 5 bases at J, leaving 11 bases unmatched. CDR3 region: CASRRGGGRADEQYF. The DNA of the CDR3 is TGTGCCAGTAGGCGAGGAGGCGGGAGGGCCGACGAGCAGTACTTC.

This chain uses TRBV7-9 with TRBJ1-1; D is undetermined. Germline-derived CDR1 and CDR2 are SEHNR and FQNEAQ (reference sequence). CDR3 length: 13 amino acids. V was trimmed by 1 base and J by 2 bases, leaving 5 bases between them. As DNA, the CDR3 is TGTGCCAGCAGCTTAGACAGCAACACTGAAGCTTTCTTT. Translating gives CASSLDSNTEAFF.

V gene TRBV6-5 combines with J gene TRBJ2-7, with D possibly TRBD1 on 6 matching bases. Germline lookup yields CDR1 MNHEY and CDR2 SVGAGI. The CDR3 is made up of 14 amino acids. V lost 5 bases, J lost 6 bases, and 17 bases lay in between. The CDR3 nucleotides read TGTGCCAGCAGTCGTGACAGGAGGTTCGCCGAGCAGTACTTC. This gives the protein CASSRDRRFAEQYF.

The V gene is TRBV5-1, the J gene TRBJ1-6; 8 bases agree with TRBD1. V gave up 0 bases and J gave up 9 bases; unmatched junction bases: 17. The germline V gene encodes CDR1 SGHRS and CDR2 YFSETQ. This CDR3 comprises 19 residues. CDR3 nucleotide sequence: TGCGCCAGCAGCTTGGCCGGGACAGGACGGTCCGTGGGTAGTTCACCCCTCCACTTT. Translating it yields CASSLAGTGRSVGSSPLHF.

The chain recombines TRBV19 with TRBJ2-1; maybe TRBD1 (6 bases). Trimming took 3 bases from V and 0 from J, leaving 6 bases between them. This CDR3 comprises 14 residues. CDR1 is LNHDA, CDR2 SQIVND, per germline (reference sequence). Here the CDR3 DNA reads TGTGCCAGTAGTATGGGGGCCTCCTACAATGAGCAGTTCTTC. As protein: CASSMGASYNEQFF.

The V call is TRBV15, the J call TRBJ1-3; D is perhaps TRBD1 (6 bases). The CDR3 length is 16 residues. Germline-derived CDR1 and CDR2 are LNHNV and YYDKDF (reference sequence). V lost 3 bases to trimming and J lost 0 bases, with 12 bases between them. CDR3 DNA: TGTGCCACCAGCAGGAACAGGGAACCCTCTGGAAACACCATATATTTT. This codes for CATSRNREPSGNTIYF.

The chain links TRBV10-1 to TRBJ2-7; D is possibly TRBD1 (6 bases). Trimming took off 7 bases at V and 4 bases at J, with 17 bases between the two ends. Germline V CDR1 and CDR2: WNHNN, SYGVQD (reference sequence). CDR3 length equals 14 residues. As DNA, the CDR3 is TGCGCCAGCACGAGGAGGCAGGGGTTTTACGAGCAGTACTTC. Protein sequence: CASTRRQGFYEQYF.

This sequence joins TRBV28 and TRBJ1-1, with D tentatively TRBD1 (5 bases). Germline CDR1 is MDHEN and CDR2 is SYDVKM. V lost 7 bases and J lost 1, with 13 bases in between. This CDR3 has 14 residues. Here the CDR3 reads CASIPGQGNTEAFF. For the CDR3, the DNA is TGTGCCAGCATCCCCGGGCAGGGGAACACTGAAGCTTTCTTT.

This sequence joins TRBV19 and TRBJ2-2, with 14 bases aligning to TRBD2. The CDR3 covers 15 residues. CDR1 is LNHDA, CDR2 SQIVND, per germline (reference sequence). Trimming took 6 bases from V and 6 from J; bases not matched to a gene: 3. DNA of the CDR3: TGTGCCAGTAGAGGGACTAGCGGGAGAGCCGGGGAGCTGTTTTTT. Its translation: CASRGTSGRAGELFF.

The chain is built from TRBV5-1 and TRBJ2-2; D remains unclear. There are 15 residues in the CDR3. The V gene's germline CDR1 is SGHRS and CDR2 YFSETQ. The germline V and J ends were trimmed by 4 bases and 0 bases, with 10 bases remaining between them. The CDR3 DNA is TGCGCCAGCAGCCAGAGTCGGGCGAACACCGGGGAGCTGTTTTTT. This translates into CASSQSRANTGELFF.

V is TRBV27 and J is TRBJ2-2; D not resolved. V was shortened by 6 bases and J by 3 bases, with 11 bases between the two germline ends. This CDR3 contains 14 residues. Germline V gene data show CDR1 as MNHEY and CDR2 as SMNVEV (reference sequence). Here the CDR3 DNA reads TGTGCCAGCAGATATTCTAGAGACACCGGGGAGCTGTTTTTT. It is translated as CASRYSRDTGELFF.

J is TRBJ2-7 and V is TRBV6-6, with D possibly matching TRBD1 (5 bases). Germline V gene sequence: CDR1 MNHNY, CDR2 SVGAGI (reference sequence). Trimming removed 4 bases from V and 2 bases from J, with 15 bases in between. The length of the CDR3 is 15 residues. The CDR3, as DNA: TGTGCCAGCAGTTCCCCAACTCTCAGGGCCTACGAGCAGTACTTC. It is translated as CASSSPTLRAYEQYF.

This chain joins TRBV6-1 and TRBJ2-3; D ambiguous. CDR1 MNHNS and CDR2 SASEGT come from the germline V gene. The germline V and J ends were trimmed by 3 bases and 1 base, with 11 bases remaining between them. The CDR3 has 15 residues. Here the CDR3 DNA reads TGTGCCAGCAGTGAGGGCCCTACCGGCACAGATACGCAGTATTTT. This gives the protein CASSEGPTGTDTQYF.

V and J are TRBV29-1 and TRBJ2-1; D is undetermined. The CDR3 covers 12 residues. The V and J ends lost 7 bases and 4 bases respectively, with 11 bases between them. CDR1 is SQVTM and CDR2 is ANQGSEA in the germline V gene. CDR3 protein: CSAFGGYNEQFF. The CDR3 DNA follows: TGCAGCGCGTTCGGCGGTTACAATGAGCAGTTCTTC.